This paragraph covers one T cell receptor beta chain sequence. This entry comes from a study of blood T cell repertoires in COVID-19. Turning to the study itself: Spain, Italy and the United States supplied samples that represented acute and convalescent COVID-19.

Participants spanned ages about 18 to 95 years and resided in about 24 US areas. In assigning cohorts, the study relied on participant-reported clinical history. Germline V gives CDR1 SGHVS, CDR2 FQNEAQ. The CDR3 has 13 amino acids. The V and J ends lost 2 bases and 5 bases, in that order; junction bases with no gene match: 2. Per the study methods: Reference gene primer amplification gave estimated nucleated cell counts. Some clones are missing from TCRdb's copy, which holds only in-frame ones; the method was immunoSEQ multiplex PCR. V, J and clone size reflect that table, while D and trimming were determined from the DNA. Of approximately 470,000 clones in the sample, about 90% were seen once.

Sample: PBMCs or T cells enriched from blood (not recorded which). The chain is built from TRBV7-8 and TRBJ1-2, with TRBD1 matching 7 bases. The TCR comes from a woman aged 18-30 years who had recovered from COVID-19. This chain's CDR3 is CASSLTGEYGYTF. CDR3 DNA: TGTGCCAGCAGCTTAACAGGGGAGTATGGCTACACCTTC.